These 14 T cell receptor beta chains originate from one sample sequenced in a study of post-analysis software for immune sequencing data. The library was made from cDNA and included unique molecular identifiers. TCRdb re-called the PCR reads through MiXCR, storing one row per CDR3 protein. The data contain about 570,000 distinct CDR3 sequences, under 40% of them singletons. Points from the study as a whole: There were five or six TRBV segments more frequent in patients than controls, and TRBV5-6, TRBV5-1 and TRBV20-1 were among them.

The antigens of these receptors remain unknown. The specimen sequenced was blood. Source of these receptors: a girl aged 2 to 17 with multiple sclerosis.

In this sample, this clonotype turned up a few times. The chain is built from TRBV25-1 and TRBJ2-5; D is ambiguous. The V end was cut by 4 bases, the J end by 6 bases, with 18 bases between. CDR1 MGHDK and CDR2 SYGVNS come from the germline V gene. CDR3 length: 15 amino acids. Written as DNA, the CDR3 is TGTGCCAGCAGTGGTGACGGACGGTCCAAGCAGACCCAGTACTTC. Protein sequence: CASSGDGRSKQTQYF.

This clonotype was seen a handful of times. CDR3 protein: CASSIAQALSYEQYF. The CDR3, as DNA: TGTGCCAGCAGTATCGCCCAGGCCCTGTCCTACGAGCAGTACTTC. The chain carries TRBV2 and TRBJ2-7; D gene ambiguous. The germline V and J ends were trimmed by 5 bases and 1 base, with 15 bases remaining between them. CDR1 is SNHLY and CDR2 is FYNNEI in the germline V gene. There are 15 residues in the CDR3.

This chain joins TRBV7-3 and TRBJ2-3, with a tentative D call TRBD1 (7 bases). Germline V gene data show CDR1 as SGHTA and CDR2 as FQGTGA. The CDR3 consists of 14 residues. V was trimmed by 5 bases and J by 4 bases, leaving 13 bases between them. The CDR3 loop reads CASSPGGRSDTQYF. The CDR3 DNA is TGTGCCAGCAGCCCAGGGGGGCGGTCAGATACGCAGTATTTT.

This clonotype turned up a few times. The chain is built from TRBV15 and TRBJ2-7; D tentatively fits TRBD1 or TRBD2 (5 bases each). The CDR3 has 16 residues. CDR1 LNHNV and CDR2 YYDKDF come from the germline V gene (reference sequence). V was clipped by 2 bases and J by 0 bases, with 14 bases between them. CDR3 nucleotide sequence: TGTGCCACCAGCAGAAACCAGGGACCCAGCTCCTACGAGCAGTACTTC. It translates to CATSRNQGPSSYEQYF.

This clonotype was seen repeatedly, ten times or more. The V and J genes are TRBV12-3 or TRBV12-4 and TRBJ1-2; D call uncertain. The V end was cut by 6 bases, the J end by 4 bases, with 18 bases between. The CDR3 has 15 residues. The CDR3 protein is CASSPHVGYLYGYTF. DNA for the CDR3: TGTGCCAGCAGCCCTCATGTTGGGTATCTCTATGGCTACACCTTC.

V usage is TRBV11-2 and J usage is TRBJ1-1; D possibly corresponds to TRBD1 (6 bases). This CDR3 has 13 residues. The V and J ends lost 5 bases and 9 bases respectively, with 16 bases between them. CDR1 is SGHAT and CDR2 is FQNNGV in the germline V gene. This CDR3 reads CASSADSRGKAFF. In nucleotides, the CDR3 is TGTGCCAGCAGCGCGGACAGTCGGGGAAAAGCTTTCTTT.

Points on this clonotype: This clone may be a read error of a much larger clone one base away. This chain joins TRBV29-1 and TRBJ2-3; TRBD2 agrees at 8 bases. CDR3 length: 15 residues. V dropped 6 bases and J dropped 2; count of bases not matched to a gene: 10. Germline V gives CDR1 SQVTM, CDR2 ANQGSEA. The CDR3 nucleotides are TGCAGCGTCCAACGTGCTAGCGGGCCCACAGATACGCAGTATTTT. This translates into CSVQRASGPTDTQYF.

This clonotype appeared a few times. V and J are TRBV3-1 and TRBJ2-1; TRBD1 agrees at 7 bases. Germline CDR1 LGHDT, CDR2 YNNKEL (reference sequence). Trimming took 1 base from V and 3 from J; bases not matched to a gene: 12. This CDR3 is built from 18 residues. The DNA of the CDR3 is TGTGCCAGCAGCCAAGTACTCGACAGGGCATTTCTCTACAATGAGCAGTTCTTC. It translates to CASSQVLDRAFLYNEQFF.

The chain links TRBV6-6 to TRBJ1-2; 8 bases match TRBD1. This CDR3 is built from 15 residues. V was pared by 7 bases and J by 3 bases, with 10 bases of the junction left unmatched. Looked up from germline, CDR1 is MNHNY and CDR2 is SVGAGI (reference sequence). CDR3 bases: TGTGCCAGCACCCCGGACAGGGAAGGGTACTATGGCTACACCTTC. Residues: CASTPDREGYYGYTF.

Ten or more counts support this clonotype. The chain has TRBV10-3 and TRBJ2-1, with no clear D. This CDR3 has 13 residues. The V and J ends lost 1 base and 5 bases respectively, with 6 bases between them. The germline V gene has CDR1 ENHRY and CDR2 SYGVKD. CDR3 amino acids: CAISEFYNNEQFF. CDR3 DNA: TGTGCCATCAGTGAGTTCTACAACAATGAGCAGTTCTTC.

This clonotype was observed a handful of times. The chain links TRBV4-1 to TRBJ2-7, with a weak D call TRBD1 (6 bases). Germline assignment: CDR1 MGHRA and CDR2 YSYEKL. V shed 4 bases and J shed 0 bases, with 10 bases lying between them. The CDR3 has 14 residues. Here the CDR3 DNA reads TGCGCCAGCAGCCCGGACAGAATCTCCTACGAGCAGTACTTC. It specifies CASSPDRISYEQYF.

This clonotype was observed a single time. V is TRBV7-9 and J is TRBJ1-4; D gene unclear. V lost 6 bases and J 7 bases, leaving 9 bases between the germline ends. Germline V gene lookup returns CDR1 SEHNR and CDR2 FQNEAQ (reference sequence). The CDR3 sequence is 12 residues long. The CDR3 coding sequence is TGTGCCAGCAGGAATCTCGTTGAAAAACTGTTTTTT. Its protein product is CASRNLVEKLFF.

V and J are TRBV6-1 and TRBJ1-6, with D perhaps matching TRBD1 (5 bases). V was clipped by 5 bases and J by 7 bases, with 12 bases between them. From germline, CDR1 is MNHNS and CDR2 SASEGT. This CDR3 has 14 amino acids. The DNA of the CDR3 is TGTGCCAGCAGTTCCGGGACTACCAATTCACCCCTCCACTTT. Protein sequence: CASSSGTTNSPLHF.

The rearrangement joins TRBV27 to TRBJ2-5, with 10 bases fitting TRBD2. CDR1 MNHEY and CDR2 SMNVEV come from the germline V gene (reference sequence). The V and J ends lost 7 bases and 2 bases, in that order; junction bases with no gene match: 4. This CDR3 is built from 14 residues. The CDR3 bases are TGTGCCAGCAAACTAGCGGGGCGGCAAGAGACCCAGTACTTC. Its translation is CASKLAGRQETQYF.